This entry describes one T cell receptor (beta chain). Antigen unknown. The data were obtained in a study of identical twins. Trimming removed 4 bases from V and 5 bases from J; junction bases left unmatched: 6. The CDR3 is made up of 16 amino acids. Germline CDR1 and CDR2: SGHDT and YYEEEE. cDNA molecules carried unique molecular identifiers, and template switching added a universal primer site. MiXCR, applied by TCRdb to the 5' RACE reads, yields one record per CDR3 protein. Of roughly 290,000 distinct CDR3 sequences listed, 9.5% were seen once; the top ten hold 7% to 8.5%. Study results and limitations: Analyses of zero insertions could, in part, be confounded by invariant MAIT and iNKT cells. Alpha sequences out of frame and shared by twins had excess low generation probability.

This sample also belongs to another study, concerning yellow fever vaccine responses in identical twins. This second study notes: Reportedly, twins' vaccine T cell responses looked partly convergent and partly personalized.

This sequence originates from a woman aged 18-30 years in good health. Sequencing was performed on CD8+ T cells sorted from blood. This rearrangement joins TRBV5-6 to TRBJ2-1; 13 bases are a match to TRBD2. The CDR3 nucleotides read TGTGCCAGCAGCACAGCGGGACTAGCGGGGAACAATGAGCAGTTCTTC. Translation: CASSTAGLAGNNEQFF.